This T cell receptor (beta chain) is drawn from a study of regulatory T cells in long-lasting Graves disease. Notes on the study in general: Among samples with persistent disease, TRBV28, TRBJ1-2 and TRBJ2-5 were favored. Because few samples were included, accuracy may have been lower. Newly diagnosed Graves' patients had higher TCR diversity than persistent ones.

According to the study, TCR beta libraries were built with iRepertoire HTBI primers and CDR3-region Arm-PCR. TCRdb reanalysed the multiplex PCR reads using MiXCR and keeps one entry per CDR3 protein. The repertoire holds about 430,000 distinct CDR3 sequences, over 20% seen once, with 14% in the top ten. The sample's time point: persistent/refractory GD, antithyroid drugs over 5 years with positive TRAb. There was RNA extracted from PBMCs, and the TCR library was made from it. V dropped 0 bases and J dropped 7 bases, with 6 bases sitting between them. The germline gives CDR1 MDHEN, CDR2 SYDVKM. This CDR3 has 12 residues. The sample holds many counts of this clonotype. As yet, its antigen is unknown.

The TCR was taken from a female donor with Graves disease. The J gene is TRBJ1-2, the V gene TRBV28; D unresolved. The sequencing here drew on peripheral blood mononuclear cells (PBMCs), taken when the disease was refractory, from a patient treated with antithyroid drugs. The CDR3 region has the DNA TGTGCCAGCAGTTTATGGGAGACTGGCTACACCTTC. Amino acid sequence: CASSLWETGYTF.